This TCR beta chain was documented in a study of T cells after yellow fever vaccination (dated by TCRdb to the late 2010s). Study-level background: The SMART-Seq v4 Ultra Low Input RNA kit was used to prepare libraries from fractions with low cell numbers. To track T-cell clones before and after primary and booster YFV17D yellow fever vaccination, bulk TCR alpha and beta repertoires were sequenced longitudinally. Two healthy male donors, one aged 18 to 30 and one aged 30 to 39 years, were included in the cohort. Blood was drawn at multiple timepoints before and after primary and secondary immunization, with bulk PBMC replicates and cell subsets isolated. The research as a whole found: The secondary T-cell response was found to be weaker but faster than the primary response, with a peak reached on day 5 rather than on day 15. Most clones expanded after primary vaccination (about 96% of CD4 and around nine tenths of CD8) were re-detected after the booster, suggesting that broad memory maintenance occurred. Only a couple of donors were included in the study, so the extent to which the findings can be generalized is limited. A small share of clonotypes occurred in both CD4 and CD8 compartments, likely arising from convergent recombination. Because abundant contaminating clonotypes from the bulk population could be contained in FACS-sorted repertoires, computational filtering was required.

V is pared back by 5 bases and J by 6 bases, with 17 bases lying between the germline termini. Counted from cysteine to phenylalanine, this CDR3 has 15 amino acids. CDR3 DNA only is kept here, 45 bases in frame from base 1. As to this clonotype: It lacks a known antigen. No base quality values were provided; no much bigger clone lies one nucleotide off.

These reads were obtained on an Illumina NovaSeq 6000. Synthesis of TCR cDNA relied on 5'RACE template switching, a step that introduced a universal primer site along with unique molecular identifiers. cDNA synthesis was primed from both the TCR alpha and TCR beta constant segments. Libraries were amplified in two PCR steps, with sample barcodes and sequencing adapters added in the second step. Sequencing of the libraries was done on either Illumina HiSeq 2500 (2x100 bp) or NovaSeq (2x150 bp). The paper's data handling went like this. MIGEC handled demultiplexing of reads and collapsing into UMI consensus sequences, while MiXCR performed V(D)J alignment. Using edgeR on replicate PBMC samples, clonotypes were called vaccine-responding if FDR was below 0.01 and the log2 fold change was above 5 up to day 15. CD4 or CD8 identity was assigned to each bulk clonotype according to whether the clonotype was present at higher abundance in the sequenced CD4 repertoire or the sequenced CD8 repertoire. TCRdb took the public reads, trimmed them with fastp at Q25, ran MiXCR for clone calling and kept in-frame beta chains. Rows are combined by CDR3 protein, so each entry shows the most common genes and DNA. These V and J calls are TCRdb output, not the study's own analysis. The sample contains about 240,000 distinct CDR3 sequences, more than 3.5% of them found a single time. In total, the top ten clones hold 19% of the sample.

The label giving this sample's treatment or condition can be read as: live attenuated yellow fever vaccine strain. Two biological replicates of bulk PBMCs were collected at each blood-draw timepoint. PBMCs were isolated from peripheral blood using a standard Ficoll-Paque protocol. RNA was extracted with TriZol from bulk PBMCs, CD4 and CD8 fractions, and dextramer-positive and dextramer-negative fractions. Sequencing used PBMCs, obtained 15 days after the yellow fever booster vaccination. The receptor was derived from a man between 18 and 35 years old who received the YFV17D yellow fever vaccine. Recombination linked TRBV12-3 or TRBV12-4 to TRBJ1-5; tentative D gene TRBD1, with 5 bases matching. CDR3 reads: CASSRRLRGSQPQHF. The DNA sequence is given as TGTGCCAGCAGTCGGAGGTTGAGGGGTAGTCAGCCCCAGCATTTT.